These 25 T cell receptor beta chains came from one sample sequenced in a study of esophageal squamous cell carcinoma under preoperative chemotherapy. Time point given: before preoperative PTX-NDP chemotherapy. One entry per CDR3 protein, called by TCRdb with MiXCR from the PCR reads. The table records fewer than 8,000 distinct CDR3 sequences, 32% of them present only once. The specimen was obtained from a patient given preoperative chemotherapy. The origin of the receptors is a human donor with esophageal squamous cell carcinoma. The donor label of this sample is uncertain.

By share, this clonotype counts as medium-sized. This chain connects TRBV28 to TRBJ2-5, with a tentative D call TRBD2 (6 bases). The CDR3 extends over 16 amino acids. CDR1 is MDHEN, CDR2 SYDVKM, per germline. Trimming left V 3 bases short and J 2 bases short, with 16 bases between. The CDR3 DNA sequence: TGTGCCAGCAGTTTTGGAGGGGCGCAGGTACAAGAGACCCAGTACTTC. Its protein is CASSFGGAQVQETQYF.

Only one count was recorded for this clonotype. Lacking the conserved final phenylalanine or tryptophan, this CDR3 likely reflects a read error. Because the CDR3's place on the DNA is in doubt, the DNA is left out and the CDR3 is given as listed by TCRdb. This chain joins TRBV7-2 and TRBJ2-5; the table's TRBD1 call for D was not verified on the DNA. The CDR3 has 16 amino acids, counting both end residues. Germline CDR1 is SGHTA and CDR2 is FQGNSA. The CDR3 spells CASSLRMTGGGEEQLL.

By share, this clonotype ranks as medium-sized. This chain links TRBV12-3 or TRBV12-4 with TRBJ2-1; 9 positions agree with TRBD1. The end of the DNA is better explained by TRBJ2-7, so the J call may be wrong. The CDR3 spans 14 residues. The CDR3 DNA reads TGTGCCAGCAGTTTAAGGGACAGGGTCTACGAGCAGTACTTC. It specifies CASSLRDRVYEQYF.

Note on this clonotype: The conserved final phenylalanine or tryptophan is absent from the CDR3, which likely points to a read error. V is TRBV7-8 and J is TRBJ2-5; TRBD2 might be the D (6 bases). Germline loops: CDR1 SGHVS, CDR2 FQNEAQ. This CDR3 region has 15 residues. CDR3 sequence: CASSLARSSYSEQYC. In nucleotides, the CDR3 is TGTGCCAGCAGCCTAGCGAGGAGCTCGTACAGTGAGCAGTACTGC.

By share, this clonotype counts as medium-sized. With a much larger clone just one base away, this may be a read error. V gene TRBV7-8 combines with J gene TRBJ2-5; 7 nucleotides align to TRBD2. Losses at the gene ends were 5 bases for V and 5 bases for J; bases not matched to a gene: 14. There are 16 residues in the CDR3. The V gene's germline CDR1 is SGHVS and CDR2 FQNEAQ. CDR3 sequence: CASSPPSIGRQETQYF. As DNA, the CDR3 is TGTGCCAGCAGCCCGCCCTCTATCGGGAGGCAGGAGACCCAGTACTTC.

At least ten counts were recorded for this clonotype. The CDR3 nucleotides are TGTGCCAGCCGTCCACGCCTGGAGGGCGGAGATACGCAGTATTTT. Protein product: CASRPRLEGGDTQYF. The J gene is TRBJ2-3, the V gene TRBV6-1; possibly TRBD2 for D (6 bases). The CDR3 runs to 15 residues. V lost 8 bases and J 5 bases, leaving 20 bases between the germline ends. The germline gives CDR1 MNHNS, CDR2 SASEGT.

A word on this clonotype: One end of the junction is discordant with germline, which a read error may explain. The chain joins TRBV27 to TRBJ2-1; 12 bases agree with TRBD2. The CDR3 runs 15 residues. Germline V lookup: CDR1 MNHEY, CDR2 SMNVEV (reference sequence). The DNA of the CDR3 is TGTGCCAGCAGCCCAACTAGCGGGAGGAGGGATGAGGAGTTCTTC. The encoded protein is CASSPTSGRRDEEFF.

This clonotype showed up just once. The chain uses TRBV7-2 and TRBJ2-1; weak D call: TRBD2 (6 bases). The germline V gene encodes CDR1 SGHTA and CDR2 FQGNSA. V lost 5 bases and J 12 bases, leaving 26 bases between the germline ends. This CDR3 has 16 amino acids. This CDR3 is CASSRGHGGNGDRQFF. For the CDR3, the DNA is TGTGCCAGCAGCCGAGGGCACGGGGGAAATGGAGACAGGCAGTTCTTC.

This clonotype turned up a few times. The CDR3: CASSPQGNLEQYF. CDR3 bases: TGTGCCAGCAGTCCACAGGGGAATCTCGAGCAGTACTTC. This chain uses TRBV6-1 with TRBJ2-5; the match to TRBD1 covers 7 bases. TRBJ2-7 explains the end of the DNA better; the J call may be wrong. This CDR3 has 13 amino acids. From germline, CDR1 is MNHNS and CDR2 SASEGT.

This clonotype is judged medium-sized. J is TRBJ2-1 and V is TRBV7-2; D unresolved. Matching the DNA end better, TRBJ2-7 makes the J call doubtful. This CDR3 is built from 11 residues. Germline V lookup: CDR1 SGHTA, CDR2 FQGNSA. The CDR3 nucleotides are TGTGCCAGCAGCTCACCCTACGAGCAGTACTTC. It specifies CASSSPYEQYF.

This clonotype rates as large. This chain connects TRBV6-5 to TRBJ2-2, with D possibly being TRBD2 (6 bases). Germline-derived CDR1 and CDR2 are MNHEY and SVGAGI. V dropped 4 bases and J dropped 5 bases, with 8 bases sitting between them. CDR3 length: 13 amino acids. CDR3 bases: TGTGCCAGCAGTTCCGGGAGTACCGGGGAGCTGTTTTTT. Translation gives CASSSGSTGELFF.

By proportion, this clonotype is medium-sized (0.01 to 0.1%). V is TRBV7-8 and J is TRBJ2-5; D is unclear. The CDR3 consists of 12 residues. V gave up 1 base and J gave up 11 bases, with 11 bases separating them. Per germline, CDR1 SGHVS and CDR2 FQNEAQ. The DNA for the CDR3 is TGTGCCAGCAGCTTAGGTGTTGGTGAGCAGTACTTC. This sequence encodes CASSLGVGEQYF.

This clonotype showed up many times. CDR3 amino acids: CASKGLANTGELFF. The CDR3 coding sequence is TGTGCCAGCAAGGGCCTGGCGAACACCGGGGAGCTGTTTTTT. The chain couples TRBV6-1 to TRBJ2-2; D unclear. This CDR3 comprises 14 residues. The V end was cut by 7 bases, the J end by 0 bases, with 9 bases between. The germline gives CDR1 MNHNS, CDR2 SASEGT.

This clonotype has at least ten counts. The chain joins TRBV6-1 to TRBJ1-1; no firm D call. Trimming left V 10 bases short and J 4 bases short, with 13 bases between. The CDR3 has 12 residues. CDR1 and CDR2 from the germline V gene are MNHNS and SASEGT. CDR3 in amino acids: CANSRLGTEAFF. The CDR3, as DNA: TGTGCCAACAGCCGATTGGGCACTGAAGCTTTCTTT.

As concerns this clonotype: The CDR3 does not close with the conserved phenylalanine or tryptophan, likely indicating a read error. The chain has TRBV6-1 and TRBJ2-5; the D is unclear. The closer fit of TRBJ2-1 to the DNA end suggests the J call may be wrong. The CDR3 is made up of 14 amino acids. Per the germline V gene, CDR1 is MNHNS and CDR2 is SASEGT. The CDR3 DNA reads TGTGCCAGCAGTGTAGTTAATGACCGTCGTGAGCAGTTCGTC. Its translation: CASSVVNDRREQFV.

Of note for this clonotype: Relative to the germline gene, one junction end is altered; a read error may explain this. The CDR3 coding sequence is TGTGCCAGGAGTGAAGCGGCAGGGGAGGGCTACACCTTC. It translates to CARSEAAGEGYTF. The genes are TRBV25-1 and TRBJ1-2; D is possibly TRBD1 (6 bases). CDR1 and CDR2 (germline): MGHDK, SYGVNS. This CDR3 region has 13 residues.

The J gene is TRBJ1-4, the V gene TRBV4-1, with no clear D. The ends were cut back, 0 bases at V and 0 bases at J, with 17 bases in the middle. The CDR3 is 19 amino acids. Germline-derived CDR1 and CDR2 are MGHRA and YSYEKL. CDR3 DNA sequence: TGCGCCAGCAGCCAAGATCTCAGGTCGCGGCCTCCAACTAATGAAAAACTGTTTTTT. This codes for CASSQDLRSRPPTNEKLFF.

The J gene is TRBJ2-1, the V gene TRBV7-8, with D hard to call. Germline assignment: CDR1 SGHVS and CDR2 FQNEAQ. The CDR3 is 15 residues long. Trimming shortened V by 6 bases and J by 9 bases, and 21 bases separated the two germline ends. The CDR3 nucleotides read TGTGCCAGCAGTCCCGGAATAAAAGGGTCGGTTGAGCAGTTCTTC. This encodes CASSPGIKGSVEQFF.

This clonotype was recorded once. The chain uses TRBV27 and TRBJ2-5; D possibly corresponds to TRBD1 (6 bases). The end of the DNA is better explained by TRBJ2-7, so the J call may be wrong. The germline gives CDR1 MNHEY, CDR2 SMNVEV (reference sequence). This CDR3 contains 12 residues. CDR3 loop: CASSGTGYEQYF. The CDR3 DNA sequence: TGTGCCAGCAGTGGAACAGGGTACGAGCAGTACTTC.

This clonotype was seen at least ten times. The chain recombines TRBV6-1 with TRBJ1-1; D gene uncertain. Germline V CDR1 and CDR2: MNHNS, SASEGT. The V end was cut by 3 bases, the J end by 3 bases, with 8 bases between. The CDR3 consists of 13 residues. CDR3 in amino acids: CASSDFGDTEAFF. The DNA of the CDR3 is TGTGCCAGCAGTGATTTTGGGGACACTGAAGCTTTCTTT.

The J gene is TRBJ2-5, the V gene TRBV7-2; a possible D gene is TRBD1 (5 bases). CDR1 is SGHTA and CDR2 is FQGNSA in the germline V gene. The V end lost 8 bases, the J end lost 5 bases, and 15 bases lay between the germline ends. CDR3 length: 13 residues. Written as DNA, the CDR3 is TGTGCCAGCGGCCCCTCTAAGGGGGAGACCCAGTACTTC. Protein: CASGPSKGETQYF.

Ten or more counts support this clonotype. The J gene is TRBJ1-2, the V gene TRBV12-3 or TRBV12-4; D is ambiguous. The CDR3 has 12 amino acids. The V end was cut by 8 bases, the J end by 3 bases, with 10 bases between. CDR3 protein: CASASAHYGYTF. The CDR3 coding sequence is TGTGCCAGCGCCTCGGCCCACTATGGCTACACCTTC.

Turning to this clonotype: One end of the junction fails to match germline, which may point to a read error. The CDR3 loop is CASSYQQGAYEQDF. CDR3 nucleotides: TGTGCCAGCAGCTATCAACAGGGCGCCTACGAGCAGGACTTC. The rearrangement joins TRBV7-6 to TRBJ2-1; D may be TRBD1 (6 bases). The germline V gene encodes CDR1 SGHVS and CDR2 FNYEAQ. The CDR3 extends over 14 amino acids.

This clonotype was seen repeatedly, ten times or more. J is TRBJ1-3 and V is TRBV6-1; D remains unclear. Trimming cost V 6 bases and J 0 bases, with 9 bases left between them. From germline, CDR1 is MNHNS and CDR2 SASEGT. The CDR3 is 14 amino acids. CDR3 in DNA: TGTGCCAGCAGGCCCGTGGCCTCTGGAAACACCATATATTTT. The encoded protein is CASRPVASGNTIYF.

This clonotype appeared many times. The rearrangement links TRBV28 to TRBJ2-7, with D possibly TRBD1 on 5 matching bases. Looked up from germline, CDR1 is MDHEN and CDR2 is SYDVKM. Between the trimmed V and J ends, which lost 3 bases and 2 bases, there was a span of 8 bases. This CDR3 spans 13 amino acids. Here the CDR3 reads CASSLSRAYEQYF. CDR3 DNA: TGTGCCAGCAGTTTGTCCAGGGCCTACGAGCAGTACTTC.